The rows below give T cell receptor beta chains drawn from one sample of a study of blood T cell repertoires in COVID-19. Clones were read by immunoSEQ multiplex PCR, and TCRdb kept only the in-frame ones, dropping some. The table lists about 48,000 clones, approximately 86% of them singletons. The specimen was peripheral blood. These receptors all stem from a woman of 80 years or more with acute or convalescent COVID-19. Each CDR3 is given with its conserved first and last residue. D genes are given only for firm matches. The size field is filled for only some rows; it gives once, few, many or a size class.

d_gene,v_gene,len,abundance,j_gene,CDR3nt,CDR3aa
.,TRBV5-1,14,.,TRBJ1-2,TGCGCCAGCAGCTTGGCCGGAGGGACGTATGGCTACACCTTC,CASSLAGGTYGYTF
.,TRBV5-1,16,.,TRBJ2-7,TGCGCCAGCAGCGGAACTGGGCTAGCGTATTCCTACGAGCAGTACTTC,CASSGTGLAYSYEQYF
.,TRBV5-1,12,.,TRBJ2-1,TGCGCCAGCAGCCCCACGGGTGGTGAGCAGTTCTTC,CASSPTGGEQFF
.,TRBV2,15,.,TRBJ1-5,TGTGCCAGCAGTGATTGGAGGGTTAGCAATCAGCCCCAGCATTTT,CASSDWRVSNQPQHF
.,TRBV11-1,15,.,TRBJ2-1,TGTGCCAGCAGCCTCTTACTAGGCTCCTACAATGAGCAGTTCTTC,CASSLLLGSYNEQFF
TRBD1,TRBV29-1,13,.,TRBJ2-1,TGCAGCACCCCCCGACAGGGTAGCGATGAGCAGTTCTTC,CSTPRQGSDEQFF
.,TRBV6-5,14,.,TRBJ1-5,TGTGCCAGCAGTCTATACGACAGGAATCAGCCCCAGCATTTT,CASSLYDRNQPQHF
.,TRBV5-1,14,.,TRBJ2-1,TGCGCCAGCAGCTTGGCCCACAGTTACAATGAGCAGTTCTTC,CASSLAHSYNEQFF
TRBD1,TRBV18,13,.,TRBJ2-5,TGTGCCAGCTCGGGACAGGGACAAGAGACCCAGTACTTC,CASSGQGQETQYF
.,TRBV2,12,.,TRBJ1-4,TGTGCCAGCCAACGGGAGGTCGAAAAACTGTTTTTT,CASQREVEKLFF
.,TRBV2,14,.,TRBJ1-1,TGTGCCAGCAGCCTCACAGACCTAAACACTGAAGCTTTCTTT,CASSLTDLNTEAFF
TRBD1,TRBV6-2/TRBV6-3,15,.,TRBJ2-7,TGTGCCAGCAGTTACTCGTGGACAGGGCGTTACGAGCAGTACTTC,CASSYSWTGRYEQYF
TRBD1,TRBV6-5,15,.,TRBJ1-5,TGTGCCAGCAGGATAACAGGGGGTTCCAATCAGCCCCAGCATTTT,CASRITGGSNQPQHF
TRBD1,TRBV30,16,.,TRBJ1-4,TGTGCCTGGAGGGGCGGGACAGGGGGAACGAATGAAAAACTGTTTTTT,CAWRGGTGGTNEKLFF
.,TRBV19,12,.,TRBJ1-5,TGTGCCAGCAACAGGGTTGACCAGCCCCAGCATTTT,CASNRVDQPQHF
.,TRBV18,14,few,TRBJ1-1,TGTGCCAGCTCACCCCGGGGAGGGGCCACTGAAGCTTTCTTT,CASSPRGGATEAFF
.,TRBV3-1/TRBV3-2,15,.,TRBJ1-2,TGTGCCAGCAGCCAAGATCCAGGATCGAACTATGGCTACACCTTC,CASSQDPGSNYGYTF
TRBD2,TRBV19,14,.,TRBJ2-5,TGTGCCAGTAGTACCCAAGCGGGACAAGAGACCCAGTACTTC,CASSTQAGQETQYF
.,TRBV6-1,14,.,TRBJ1-2,TGTGCCAGCAGTGAAGGCCCACAAACGGGTGGCTACACCTTC,CASSEGPQTGGYTF
TRBD2,TRBV6-1,13,.,TRBJ2-7,TGTGCCAGCAGGCCAGCTGGGGGGGGAGAGCAGTACTTC,CASRPAGGGEQYF
.,TRBV30,12,.,TRBJ2-7,TGTGCCTGGGAGAAGTTCAGGGCCGAGCAGTACTTC,CAWEKFRAEQYF
.,TRBV2,12,.,TRBJ1-2,TGTGCCAGCAGTGATGACACGCGTGGCTACACCTTC,CASSDDTRGYTF